These T cell receptor beta chains were read from a single sample in a study of CD8 T cells in ankylosing spondylitis. In TCRdb, the 5' RACE reads were re-called with MiXCR into one record per CDR3 protein. Of just under 550,000 distinct CDR3 sequences in the sample, 12% were seen once. Sequencing input: blood, either unsorted or a sorted T cell fraction (not recorded which). These receptors came from a male donor with ankylosing spondylitis. CDR3s include the opening cysteine and the closing phenylalanine or tryptophan. Fields, in order: D gene, CDR3 length, V gene, clone size, J gene, CDR3 protein, CDR3 DNA. The D gene is left open where the match is weak. Where a row states a size, it is once, few, many or the class of an expanded clone; other rows omit it.

d_call: TRBD1
cdr3_length: 15
v_call: TRBV5-1
clone_size: few
j_call: TRBJ2-1
cdr3_aa: CASRTGTGGLNEQFF
cdr3_nt: TGCGCCAGCAGAACCGGGACAGGGGGCTTGAATGAGCAGTTCTTC

d_call: TRBD2
cdr3_length: 15
v_call: TRBV7-2
clone_size: .
j_call: TRBJ2-1
cdr3_aa: CASSQTSGRKGEQFF
cdr3_nt: TGTGCCAGCAGCCAGACTAGCGGGAGAAAGGGTGAGCAGTTCTTC

d_call: .
cdr3_length: 12
v_call: TRBV7-9
clone_size: few
j_call: TRBJ1-6
cdr3_aa: CASSRGDSPLHF
cdr3_nt: TGTGCCAGCAGCCGGGGGGATTCACCCCTCCACTTT

d_call: .
cdr3_length: 13
v_call: TRBV6-4
clone_size: .
j_call: TRBJ1-5
cdr3_aa: CASTHRDGQPQHF
cdr3_nt: TGTGCCAGCACTCACAGGGACGGGCAGCCCCAGCATTTT

d_call: TRBD2
cdr3_length: 14
v_call: TRBV10-3
clone_size: .
j_call: TRBJ2-7
cdr3_aa: CAISSGKDAYEQYF
cdr3_nt: TGTGCCATCAGTAGCGGGAAGGACGCCTACGAGCAGTACTTC

d_call: TRBD1
cdr3_length: 15
v_call: TRBV29-1
clone_size: .
j_call: TRBJ1-3
cdr3_aa: CSVGQGPSSGNTIYF
cdr3_nt: TGCAGCGTTGGACAGGGGCCGTCCTCTGGAAACACCATATATTTT

d_call: TRBD1
cdr3_length: 15
v_call: TRBV5-6
clone_size: few
j_call: TRBJ2-5
cdr3_aa: CASSWAGTGKETQYF
cdr3_nt: TGTGCCAGCAGTTGGGCCGGGACAGGGAAAGAGACCCAGTACTTC

d_call: .
cdr3_length: 13
v_call: TRBV19
clone_size: .
j_call: TRBJ2-6
cdr3_aa: CASVPSGANVLTF
cdr3_nt: TGTGCCAGTGTACCCTCTGGGGCCAACGTCCTGACTTTC

d_call: .
cdr3_length: 15
v_call: TRBV18
clone_size: few
j_call: TRBJ2-2
cdr3_aa: CASSLAQGITGELFF
cdr3_nt: TGTGCCAGCTCACTCGCTCAGGGAATAACCGGGGAGCTGTTTTTT

d_call: .
cdr3_length: 12
v_call: TRBV2
clone_size: .
j_call: TRBJ2-7
cdr3_aa: CASSVQGYEQYF
cdr3_nt: TGTGCCAGCAGTGTTCAGGGTTACGAGCAGTACTTC

d_call: .
cdr3_length: 13
v_call: TRBV29-1
clone_size: many
j_call: TRBJ1-1
cdr3_aa: CSVGPGVGTEAFF
cdr3_nt: TGCAGCGTTGGGCCAGGGGTAGGGACTGAAGCTTTCTTT

d_call: .
cdr3_length: 17
v_call: TRBV28
clone_size: .
j_call: TRBJ2-1
cdr3_aa: CASSQPRGQLAYNEQFF
cdr3_nt: TGTGCCAGCAGCCAACCCCGAGGACAGCTGGCGTACAATGAGCAGTTCTTC

d_call: TRBD2
cdr3_length: 16
v_call: TRBV7-2
clone_size: few
j_call: TRBJ2-1
cdr3_aa: CASSLTPSGGLHKQFF
cdr3_nt: TGTGCCAGCAGCCTTACTCCTAGCGGGGGCCTCCATAAGCAGTTCTTC

d_call: .
cdr3_length: 16
v_call: TRBV5-1
clone_size: .
j_call: TRBJ2-1
cdr3_aa: CASRPRDPRLNNEQFF
cdr3_nt: TGCGCCAGCAGACCCCGAGACCCAAGGTTGAACAATGAGCAGTTCTTC

d_call: .
cdr3_length: 15
v_call: TRBV7-9
clone_size: .
j_call: TRBJ1-2
cdr3_aa: CASSLNKGLTYGYTF
cdr3_nt: TGTGCCAGCAGCTTAAACAAGGGCCTTACATATGGCTACACCTTC

d_call: .
cdr3_length: 14
v_call: TRBV25-1
clone_size: few
j_call: TRBJ1-1
cdr3_aa: CASSVERDFLGAFF
cdr3_nt: TGTGCCAGCAGTGTTGAGAGGGACTTCCTAGGAGCTTTCTTT

d_call: TRBD1
cdr3_length: 15
v_call: TRBV20-1
clone_size: .
j_call: TRBJ2-1
cdr3_aa: CSARDIRTGVVEQFF
cdr3_nt: TGCAGTGCTAGAGATATACGGACAGGGGTGGTGGAGCAGTTCTTC

d_call: .
cdr3_length: 11
v_call: TRBV12-3/TRBV12-4
clone_size: few
j_call: TRBJ2-1
cdr3_aa: CASSRTHEQFF
cdr3_nt: TGTGCCAGCTCAAGGACCCACGAGCAGTTCTTC

d_call: .
cdr3_length: 15
v_call: TRBV11-2
clone_size: .
j_call: TRBJ2-5
cdr3_aa: CASSLGGQPRETQYF
cdr3_nt: TGTGCCAGCAGCTTAGGTGGACAACCCAGGGAGACCCAGTACTTC

d_call: .
cdr3_length: 15
v_call: TRBV30
clone_size: .
j_call: TRBJ1-5
cdr3_aa: CAWTVRGQSNQPQHF
cdr3_nt: TGTGCCTGGACGGTCAGGGGTCAAAGCAATCAGCCCCAGCATTTT

d_call: TRBD1
cdr3_length: 19
v_call: TRBV10-3
clone_size: .
j_call: TRBJ1-6
cdr3_aa: CAISEWVPTGDSYNSPLHF
cdr3_nt: TGTGCCATCAGTGAGTGGGTACCGACAGGGGACTCCTATAATTCACCCCTCCACTTT

d_call: TRBD2
cdr3_length: 16
v_call: TRBV7-6
clone_size: few
j_call: TRBJ2-2
cdr3_aa: CASSPGTSVETGELFF
cdr3_nt: TGTGCCAGCAGCCCGGGGACTAGCGTAGAGACCGGGGAGCTGTTTTTT

d_call: TRBD1
cdr3_length: 13
v_call: TRBV5-1
clone_size: .
j_call: TRBJ1-4
cdr3_aa: CASTTGVREKLFF
cdr3_nt: TGCGCCAGCACAACAGGGGTTCGGGAAAAACTGTTTTTT

d_call: .
cdr3_length: 15
v_call: TRBV14
clone_size: .
j_call: TRBJ2-4
cdr3_aa: CASSPRQADKNIQYF
cdr3_nt: TGTGCCAGCAGCCCCCGACAGGCCGACAAAAACATTCAGTACTTC

d_call: .
cdr3_length: 14
v_call: TRBV7-2
clone_size: .
j_call: TRBJ2-3
cdr3_aa: CASSLQVDTDTQYF
cdr3_nt: TGTGCCAGCAGCTTACAGGTTGACACAGATACGCAGTATTTT

d_call: .
cdr3_length: 15
v_call: TRBV5-1
clone_size: few
j_call: TRBJ1-4
cdr3_aa: CASSLKGARGEKLFF
cdr3_nt: TGCGCCAGCAGCTTAAAGGGCGCACGAGGAGAAAAACTGTTTTTT

d_call: .
cdr3_length: 13
v_call: TRBV10-3
clone_size: few
j_call: TRBJ1-1
cdr3_aa: CAIREVVNTEAFF
cdr3_nt: TGTGCCATCAGGGAAGTCGTGAACACTGAAGCTTTCTTT

d_call: TRBD2
cdr3_length: 15
v_call: TRBV20-1
clone_size: .
j_call: TRBJ2-2
cdr3_aa: CSATTSGSVTGELFF
cdr3_nt: TGCAGTGCAACGACTAGCGGGAGTGTAACCGGGGAGCTGTTTTTT

d_call: .
cdr3_length: 17
v_call: TRBV30
clone_size: .
j_call: TRBJ1-2
cdr3_aa: CAWRLNSGGGNARGYTF
cdr3_nt: TGTGCCTGGAGACTTAACTCGGGGGGTGGAAATGCGCGTGGCTACACCTTC

d_call: TRBD2
cdr3_length: 18
v_call: TRBV20-1
clone_size: few
j_call: TRBJ2-4
cdr3_aa: CSARGSGGGSRAKNIQYF
cdr3_nt: TGCAGTGCTAGGGGGAGCGGGGGAGGCTCTAGAGCCAAAAACATTCAGTACTTC

d_call: .
cdr3_length: 15
v_call: TRBV19
clone_size: few
j_call: TRBJ1-1
cdr3_aa: CASSSRPVLNTEAFF
cdr3_nt: TGTGCCAGTAGTTCCCGGCCGGTTTTGAACACTGAAGCTTTCTTT

d_call: .
cdr3_length: 16
v_call: TRBV10-2
clone_size: few
j_call: TRBJ1-1
cdr3_aa: CASSEARSTMNTEAFF
cdr3_nt: TGCGCCAGCAGTGAGGCTAGGTCCACTATGAACACTGAAGCTTTCTTT

d_call: TRBD1
cdr3_length: 17
v_call: TRBV15
clone_size: few
j_call: TRBJ1-2
cdr3_aa: CATSRDTGQGYFYGYTF
cdr3_nt: TGTGCCACCAGCAGAGATACGGGACAGGGATATTTCTATGGCTACACCTTC

d_call: TRBD1
cdr3_length: 14
v_call: TRBV5-1
clone_size: many
j_call: TRBJ2-3
cdr3_aa: CASSSQGAVDTQYF
cdr3_nt: TGCGCCAGCAGCTCACAGGGGGCGGTGGATACGCAGTATTTT

d_call: TRBD2
cdr3_length: 20
v_call: TRBV11-1
clone_size: few
j_call: TRBJ2-1
cdr3_aa: CASSRTTRTSGSRLLNEQFF
cdr3_nt: TGTGCCAGCAGCCGTACCACCCGGACTAGCGGGAGCAGGTTGCTGAATGAGCAGTTCTTC

d_call: TRBD2
cdr3_length: 14
v_call: TRBV7-9
clone_size: .
j_call: TRBJ2-3
cdr3_aa: CASSKLAGLDTQYF
cdr3_nt: TGTGCCAGCAGCAAACTAGCGGGTCTGGATACGCAGTATTTT

d_call: .
cdr3_length: 14
v_call: TRBV20-1
clone_size: .
j_call: TRBJ1-1
cdr3_aa: CSARPPGRDTEAFF
cdr3_nt: TGCAGTGCTAGACCGCCAGGGAGGGACACTGAAGCTTTCTTT

d_call: .
cdr3_length: 16
v_call: TRBV3-1
clone_size: few
j_call: TRBJ2-1
cdr3_aa: CASSQDWARGVNEQFF
cdr3_nt: TGTGCCAGCAGCCAAGATTGGGCTAGAGGGGTCAATGAGCAGTTCTTC

d_call: .
cdr3_length: 14
v_call: TRBV5-1
clone_size: .
j_call: TRBJ1-2
cdr3_aa: CASSLAGGRGGYTF
cdr3_nt: TGCGCCAGCAGCTTGGCCGGGGGACGCGGTGGCTACACCTTC

d_call: .
cdr3_length: 16
v_call: TRBV20-1
clone_size: .
j_call: TRBJ1-2
cdr3_aa: CSASGWYGWAALGYTF
cdr3_nt: TGCAGTGCGAGCGGGTGGTATGGGTGGGCGGCCCTTGGCTACACCTTC

d_call: .
cdr3_length: 13
v_call: TRBV20-1
clone_size: few
j_call: TRBJ2-7
cdr3_aa: CSARDSFGYEQYF
cdr3_nt: TGCAGTGCTAGAGATAGCTTCGGCTACGAGCAGTACTTC

d_call: .
cdr3_length: 17
v_call: TRBV5-1
clone_size: .
j_call: TRBJ2-5
cdr3_aa: CASSLERRDMGGETQYF
cdr3_nt: TGCGCCAGCAGCCTGGAAAGGCGGGACATGGGAGGGGAGACCCAGTACTTC

d_call: .
cdr3_length: 12
v_call: TRBV7-9
clone_size: few
j_call: TRBJ2-1
cdr3_aa: CASSLAQNEQFF
cdr3_nt: TGTGCCAGCAGCTTAGCACAGAATGAGCAGTTCTTC

d_call: TRBD1
cdr3_length: 16
v_call: TRBV5-1
clone_size: many
j_call: TRBJ2-3
cdr3_aa: CASSVGPQGATDTQYF
cdr3_nt: TGCGCCAGCAGCGTGGGCCCACAGGGGGCAACAGATACGCAGTATTTT

d_call: TRBD1
cdr3_length: 14
v_call: TRBV5-6
clone_size: many
j_call: TRBJ2-7
cdr3_aa: CASSSAGGSYEQYF
cdr3_nt: TGTGCCAGCAGCTCCGCAGGGGGATCCTACGAGCAGTACTTC

d_call: .
cdr3_length: 15
v_call: TRBV12-3/TRBV12-4
clone_size: .
j_call: TRBJ1-5
cdr3_aa: CASSLRGWGNQPQHF
cdr3_nt: TGTGCCAGCAGCTTAAGGGGTTGGGGCAATCAGCCCCAGCATTTT

d_call: TRBD1
cdr3_length: 16
v_call: TRBV27
clone_size: few
j_call: TRBJ1-1
cdr3_aa: CASSLSRGPLNTEAFF
cdr3_nt: TGTGCCAGCAGTTTATCAAGGGGGCCGTTGAACACTGAAGCTTTCTTT

d_call: .
cdr3_length: 12
v_call: TRBV20-1
clone_size: few
j_call: TRBJ2-2
cdr3_aa: CSAREGIGELFF
cdr3_nt: TGCAGTGCTAGAGAAGGAATCGGGGAGCTGTTTTTT

d_call: TRBD1
cdr3_length: 19
v_call: TRBV5-1
clone_size: many
j_call: TRBJ2-2
cdr3_aa: CASSLLGPGPGGNTGELFF
cdr3_nt: TGCGCCAGCAGCCTCCTTGGACCGGGACCAGGGGGGAACACCGGGGAGCTGTTTTTT

d_call: TRBD1
cdr3_length: 13
v_call: TRBV12-3/TRBV12-4
clone_size: .
j_call: TRBJ2-5
cdr3_aa: CASRSTGIETQYF
cdr3_nt: TGTGCCAGCAGATCGACAGGGATCGAGACCCAGTACTTC

d_call: .
cdr3_length: 14
v_call: TRBV20-1
clone_size: .
j_call: TRBJ2-1
cdr3_aa: CSASLTAFHNEQFF
cdr3_nt: TGCAGTGCTAGTTTGACTGCCTTCCACAATGAGCAGTTCTTC

d_call: TRBD1
cdr3_length: 15
v_call: TRBV28
clone_size: .
j_call: TRBJ2-2
cdr3_aa: CATKKGQGVTGELFF
cdr3_nt: TGTGCCACCAAAAAGGGCCAGGGGGTTACCGGGGAGCTGTTTTTT

d_call: TRBD2
cdr3_length: 15
v_call: TRBV7-2
clone_size: .
j_call: TRBJ2-1
cdr3_aa: CASSLVSGRLNEQFF
cdr3_nt: TGTGCCAGCAGCTTAGTCAGCGGGAGGTTAAATGAGCAGTTCTTC

d_call: .
cdr3_length: 14
v_call: TRBV7-9
clone_size: few
j_call: TRBJ1-3
cdr3_aa: CASSPTDRVNTIYF
cdr3_nt: TGTGCCAGCAGCCCTACTGACCGGGTAAACACCATATATTTT